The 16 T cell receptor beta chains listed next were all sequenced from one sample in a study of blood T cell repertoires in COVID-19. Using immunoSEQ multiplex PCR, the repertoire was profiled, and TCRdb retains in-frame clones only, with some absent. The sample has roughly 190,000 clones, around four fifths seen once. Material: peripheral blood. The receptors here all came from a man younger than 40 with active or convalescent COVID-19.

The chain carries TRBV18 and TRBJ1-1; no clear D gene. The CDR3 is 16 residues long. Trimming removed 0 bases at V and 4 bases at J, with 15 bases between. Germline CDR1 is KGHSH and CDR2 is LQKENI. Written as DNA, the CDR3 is TGTGCCAGCTCACCACCTAGTCCAGGCCGGGGCACTGAAGCTTTCTTT. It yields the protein CASSPPSPGRGTEAFF. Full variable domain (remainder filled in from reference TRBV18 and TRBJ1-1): NAGVMQNPRHLVRRRGQEARLRCSPMKGHSHVYWYRQLPEEGLKFMVYLQKENIIDESGMPKERFSAEFPKEGPSILRIQQVVRGDSAAYFCASSPPSPGRGTEAFFGQGTRLTVV.

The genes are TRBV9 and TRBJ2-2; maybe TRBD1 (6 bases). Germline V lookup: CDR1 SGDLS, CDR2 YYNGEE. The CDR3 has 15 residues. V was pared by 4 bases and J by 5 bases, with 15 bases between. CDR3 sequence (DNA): TGTGCCAGCAGCCCTCGACAGGAAAGGACCGGGGAGCTGTTTTTT. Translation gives CASSPRQERTGELFF.

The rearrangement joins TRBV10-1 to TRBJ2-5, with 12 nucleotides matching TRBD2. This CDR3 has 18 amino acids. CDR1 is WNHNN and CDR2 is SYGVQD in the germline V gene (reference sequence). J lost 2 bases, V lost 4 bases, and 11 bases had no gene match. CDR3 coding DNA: TGCGCCAGCAGTGTTGGTCTAGCGGGAGGGCGGGGGCAAGAGACCCAGTACTTC. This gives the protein CASSVGLAGGRGQETQYF.

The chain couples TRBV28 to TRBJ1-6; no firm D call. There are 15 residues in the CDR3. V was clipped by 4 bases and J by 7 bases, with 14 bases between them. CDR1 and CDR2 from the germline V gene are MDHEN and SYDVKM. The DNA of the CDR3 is TGTGCCAGCAGTTCCCCAACTGCTCGAAATTCACCCCTCCACTTT. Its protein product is CASSSPTARNSPLHF.

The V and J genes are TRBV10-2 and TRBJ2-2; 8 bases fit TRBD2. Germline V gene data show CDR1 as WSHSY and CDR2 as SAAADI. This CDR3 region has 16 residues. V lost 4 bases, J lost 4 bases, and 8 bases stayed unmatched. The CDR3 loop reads CASSVFSGTVTGELFF. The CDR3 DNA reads TGCGCCAGCAGTGTCTTTAGCGGGACCGTCACCGGGGAGCTGTTTTTT.

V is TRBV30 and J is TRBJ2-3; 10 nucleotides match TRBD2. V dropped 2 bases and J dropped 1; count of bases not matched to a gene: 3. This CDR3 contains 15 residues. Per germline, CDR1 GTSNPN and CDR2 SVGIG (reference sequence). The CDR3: CAWSSGRAGTDTQYF. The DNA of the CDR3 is TGTGCCTGGAGTAGCGGGAGGGCGGGCACAGATACGCAGTATTTT.

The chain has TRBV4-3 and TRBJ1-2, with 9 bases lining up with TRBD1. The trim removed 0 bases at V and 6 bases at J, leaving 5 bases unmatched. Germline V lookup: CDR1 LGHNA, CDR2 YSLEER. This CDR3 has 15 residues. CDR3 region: CASSQDKGQGHGYTF. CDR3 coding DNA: TGCGCCAGCAGCCAAGATAAGGGACAGGGACATGGCTACACCTTC.

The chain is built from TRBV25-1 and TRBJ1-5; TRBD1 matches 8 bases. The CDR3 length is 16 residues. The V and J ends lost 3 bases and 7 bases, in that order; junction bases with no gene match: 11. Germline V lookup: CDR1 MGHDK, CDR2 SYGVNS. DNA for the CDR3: TGTGCCAGCAGTGATAATCCACAGGGGGTTGAACAGCCCCAGCATTTT. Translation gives CASSDNPQGVEQPQHF.

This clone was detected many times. CDR3 sequence (DNA): TGTGCCAGCAGCCCACCCCAAGGAGGGGCTTTCTTT. Amino acids: CASSPPQGGAFF. The V call is TRBV7-9, the J call TRBJ1-1; no reliable D call. V lost 5 bases, J lost 11 bases, and 15 bases lay in between. The length of the CDR3 is 12 residues. Germline CDR1 and CDR2: SEHNR and FQNEAQ (reference sequence).

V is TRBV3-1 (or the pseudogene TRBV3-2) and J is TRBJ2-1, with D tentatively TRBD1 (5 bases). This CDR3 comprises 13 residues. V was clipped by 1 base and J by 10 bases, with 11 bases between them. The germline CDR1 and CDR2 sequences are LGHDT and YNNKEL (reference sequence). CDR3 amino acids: CASSQVMGQEQFF. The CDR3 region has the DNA TGTGCCAGCAGCCAAGTTATGGGGCAAGAGCAGTTCTTC.

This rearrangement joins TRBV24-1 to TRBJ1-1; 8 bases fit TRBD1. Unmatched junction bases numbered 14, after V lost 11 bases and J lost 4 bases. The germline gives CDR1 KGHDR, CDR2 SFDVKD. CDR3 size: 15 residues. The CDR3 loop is CASAGTGDRGTEAFF. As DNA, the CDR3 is TGTGCCAGCGCGGGGACAGGAGATCGGGGCACTGAAGCTTTCTTT.

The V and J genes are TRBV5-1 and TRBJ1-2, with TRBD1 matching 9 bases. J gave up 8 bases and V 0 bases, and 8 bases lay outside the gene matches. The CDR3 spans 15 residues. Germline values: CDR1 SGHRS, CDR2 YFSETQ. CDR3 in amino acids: CASSLEGQGNRGYTF. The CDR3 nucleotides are TGCGCCAGCAGCTTGGAGGGACAGGGAAATCGGGGCTACACCTTC. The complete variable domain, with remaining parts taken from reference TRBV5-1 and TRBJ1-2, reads KAGVTQTPRYLIKTRGQQVTLSCSPISGHRSVSWYQQTPGQGLQFLFEYFSETQRNKGNFPGRFSGRQFSNSRSEMNVSTLELGDSALYLCASSLEGQGNRGYTFGSGTRLTVV.

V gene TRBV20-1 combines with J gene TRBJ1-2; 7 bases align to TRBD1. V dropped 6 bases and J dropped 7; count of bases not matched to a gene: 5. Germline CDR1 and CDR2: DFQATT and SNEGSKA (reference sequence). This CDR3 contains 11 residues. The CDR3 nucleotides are TGCAGTGCGGTACAGGGGACTGGCTACACCTTC. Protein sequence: CSAVQGTGYTF.

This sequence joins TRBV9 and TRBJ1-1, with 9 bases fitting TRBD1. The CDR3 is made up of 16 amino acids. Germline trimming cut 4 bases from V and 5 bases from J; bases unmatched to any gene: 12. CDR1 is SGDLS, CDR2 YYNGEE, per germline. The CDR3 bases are TGTGCCAGCAGCACACCGGGACAGGGAGGCGGAACTGAAGCTTTCTTT. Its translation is CASSTPGQGGGTEAFF.

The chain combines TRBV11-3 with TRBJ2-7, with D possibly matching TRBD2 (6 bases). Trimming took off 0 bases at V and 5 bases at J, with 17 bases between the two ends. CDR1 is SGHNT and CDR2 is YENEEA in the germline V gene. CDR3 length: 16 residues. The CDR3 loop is CASSLDGAGSANEQYF. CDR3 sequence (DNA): TGTGCCAGCAGCTTAGATGGGGCGGGAAGTGCGAACGAGCAGTACTTC.

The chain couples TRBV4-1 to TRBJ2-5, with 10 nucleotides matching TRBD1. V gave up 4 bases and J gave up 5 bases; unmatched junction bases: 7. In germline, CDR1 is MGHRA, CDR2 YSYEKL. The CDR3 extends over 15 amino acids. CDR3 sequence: CASSLEDRGKETQYF. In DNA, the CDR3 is TGCGCCAGCAGCCTGGAGGACAGGGGGAAGGAGACCCAGTACTTC.